One and the same sample provided the 10 T cell receptor beta chains below, sequenced in a study of T cell clonotyping in hematopoietic cell transplantation. Data came from immunoSEQ multiplex PCR; TCRdb stores just in-frame clones and leaves some out. The top ten hold about 0.8% of the sample, which has 40,000 to 55,000 clones, less than 95% seen once. The sequenced sample consisted of peripheral blood mononuclear cells. The source of these receptors is a woman aged 50 to 65 in good health. Some clones in this sample may be carry-over from other donors' samples.

The chain employs TRBV19 and TRBJ2-7, with 10 positions matching TRBD2. The V gene's germline CDR1 is LNHDA and CDR2 SQIVND (reference sequence). The J segment lost 1 base and the V segment lost 3 bases, leaving 3 bases of the junction unmatched. CDR3 length equals 15 residues. In nucleotides, the CDR3 is TGTGCCAGTAGTATCGTAGCGGGGGGTTCCTACGAGCAGTACTTC. Its translation: CASSIVAGGSYEQYF.

V and J are TRBV5-6 and TRBJ1-2; 7 bases agree with TRBD1. The J segment lost 5 bases and the V segment lost 1 base, leaving 5 bases of the junction unmatched. CDR3 length: 14 residues. From germline, CDR1 is SGHDT and CDR2 YYEEEE. The CDR3 sequence is CASSLRAGGYGYTF. CDR3 sequence (DNA): TGTGCCAGCAGCTTGCGGGCAGGGGGTTATGGCTACACCTTC. The entire variable domain, with the rest obtained from reference TRBV5-6 and TRBJ1-2, is as follows: DAGVTQSPTHLIKTRGQQVTLRCSPKSGHDTVSWYQQALGQGPQFIFQYYEEEERQRGNFPDRFSGHQFPNYSSELNVNALLLGDSALYLCASSLRAGGYGYTFGSGTRLTVV.

V usage is TRBV9 and J usage is TRBJ2-3; TRBD1 matches at 11 bases. The CDR3 covers 15 residues. V was pared by 6 bases and J by 6 bases, with 9 bases of the junction left unmatched. Germline V gene lookup returns CDR1 SGDLS and CDR2 YYNGEE. CDR3 in DNA: TGTGCCAGCACCAAGGGACAGGGGGGGTCGGATACGCAGTATTTT. Translation gives CASTKGQGGSDTQYF.

Only one count was recorded for this clone. The rearrangement uses TRBV27 and TRBJ2-7; D may be TRBD1 or TRBD2 (5 bases each). The germline V gene encodes CDR1 MNHEY and CDR2 SMNVEV (reference sequence). The CDR3 is 16 amino acids. The V end was cut by 6 bases, the J end by 0 bases, with 18 bases between. In DNA form, the CDR3 reads TGTGCCAGCAGATCCTCCGGGACGACAAGCTCCTACGAGCAGTACTTC. It codes for CASRSSGTTSSYEQYF.

The chain has TRBV11-2 and TRBJ2-3; 7 bases fit TRBD1. This CDR3 contains 15 residues. The V and J ends lost 6 bases and 1 base, in that order; junction bases with no gene match: 7. Germline V gene data show CDR1 as SGHAT and CDR2 as FQNNGV. CDR3 DNA sequence: TGTGCCAGCAGTGGCGACAGGGCCCGCACAGATACGCAGTATTTT. Its protein product is CASSGDRARTDTQYF.

This CDR3 reads CASSDLRGGNQPQHF. The CDR3 bases are TGTGCCAGCAGTGACTTAAGGGGAGGCAATCAGCCCCAGCATTTT. V and J are TRBV7-9 and TRBJ1-5, with D tentatively TRBD1 (5 bases). V lost 6 bases, J lost 2 bases, and 14 bases lay in between. The CDR3 is 15 amino acids. The germline CDR1 and CDR2 sequences are SEHNR and FQNEAQ (reference sequence).

This chain connects TRBV4-2 to TRBJ2-5, with 15 bases lining up with TRBD2. CDR1 and CDR2 from the germline V gene are LGHNA and YNFKEQ. With V trimmed by 4 bases and J by 2 bases, 8 bases remained unmatched. This CDR3 is 18 amino acids long. The CDR3 DNA reads as TGTGCCAGCAGCCCACGGACTAGCGGGGGGGCCGGGCAAGAGACCCAGTACTTC. It codes for CASSPRTSGGAGQETQYF.

The chain uses TRBV2 and TRBJ2-3, with 7 bases that match TRBD2. V gave up 5 bases and J gave up 0 bases; unmatched junction bases: 5. Germline V lookup: CDR1 SNHLY, CDR2 FYNNEI. The CDR3 has 15 residues. Written as DNA, the CDR3 is TGTGCCAGCAGTCCCCAGCGGGGTAGCACAGATACGCAGTATTTT. Amino acids: CASSPQRGSTDTQYF.

This clone appeared once. The genes are TRBV10-3 and TRBJ2-5; 10 bases are a match to TRBD2. This CDR3 is built from 15 residues. Germline V lookup: CDR1 ENHRY, CDR2 SYGVKD. V dropped 10 bases and J dropped 6; count of bases not matched to a gene: 14. The CDR3 region has the DNA TGTGCCACCCTAGCGGGGGCCCCCCTGGAGCAGACCCAGTACTTC. Protein product: CATLAGAPLEQTQYF.

The chain has TRBV19 and TRBJ2-3; possible D gene TRBD1, 6 bases. The CDR3 contains 16 residues. The V end lost 1 base, the J end lost 3 bases, and 14 bases lay between the germline ends. From germline, CDR1 is LNHDA and CDR2 SQIVND (reference sequence). This CDR3 is CASSIGLGARTDTQYF. The CDR3 nucleotides read TGTGCCAGTAGTATAGGGTTGGGGGCGCGAACAGATACGCAGTATTTT.